Following are 29 T cell receptor beta chains from one sample sequenced in a study of Ad26.COV2.S vaccination and SARS-CoV-2 variants. As to treatment: about 20 received Ad26.COV2.S at low or high dose, single or two shots; roughly five received placebo; per-sample allocation not given. On day 63 after the first injection, vaccine and placebo recipients gave samples. Here immunoSEQ multiplex PCR was the method, and the copy in TCRdb shows in-frame clones only, minus some. The top ten hold 10% to 15% of the sample, which has about 480,000 clones, 87% seen once. The specimen comprised peripheral blood, sampled in a trial of Ad26.COV2.S vaccine versus placebo. The receptor set was obtained from a person aged 18-65 years who received the Ad26.COV2.S COVID-19 vaccine or a placebo.

The V call is TRBV19, the J call TRBJ1-1, with D uncertain. CDR1 LNHDA and CDR2 SQIVND come from the germline V gene (reference sequence). V was clipped by 7 bases and J by 6 bases, with 21 bases between them. The CDR3 is 15 residues long. CDR3 coding DNA: TGTGCCAGTACCCCTGCGGCGGGGTGGAGGGCTGAAGCTTTCTTT. It translates to CASTPAAGWRAEAFF.

This clone has just a few counts. Here the CDR3 reads CASSRGLASDTQYF. The CDR3 DNA follows: TGTGCCAGCAGCCGCGGACTAGCCTCAGATACGCAGTATTTT. The chain links TRBV5-4 to TRBJ2-3; 8 nucleotides align to TRBD2. The CDR3 runs to 14 residues. Germline CDR1 reads SGHNT; CDR2 reads YYREEE (reference sequence). V was clipped by 4 bases and J by 4 bases; unmatched bases: 5.

The V and J genes are TRBV4-3 and TRBJ1-2; possible D gene TRBD1, 6 bases. CDR1 LGHNA and CDR2 YSLEER come from the germline V gene. The CDR3 is 16 amino acids. Trimming left V 0 bases short and J 4 bases short, with 15 bases between. CDR3 DNA sequence: TGCGCCAGCAGCCAAGATGGGGTGGGGGCCGGCTATGGCTACACCTTC. Encoded protein: CASSQDGVGAGYGYTF.

This rearrangement joins TRBV6-2 or TRBV6-3 to TRBJ2-7, with D perhaps TRBD1 (6 bases). V was cut by 5 bases and J by 1 base, with 9 bases left in between. CDR1 and CDR2 (germline): MNHEY, SVGEGT. This CDR3 is 13 amino acids long. CDR3 DNA: TGTGCCAGCAGTCGAACAGGGTCCTACGAGCAGTACTTC. This codes for CASSRTGSYEQYF.

This clone was picked up a small number of times. The rearrangement uses TRBV7-9 and TRBJ1-4; D is unclear. CDR1 and CDR2 (germline): SEHNR, FQNEAQ (reference sequence). The CDR3 contains 11 residues. V lost 1 base to trimming and J lost 10 bases, with 4 bases between them. The CDR3 region is CASSLEGKLFF. The CDR3 coding sequence is TGTGCCAGCAGCTTAGAGGGAAAACTGTTTTTT.

The V call is TRBV3-1 (or the pseudogene TRBV3-2), the J call TRBJ2-7; 8 nucleotides line up with TRBD2. Germline CDR1 is LGHDT and CDR2 is YNNKEL (reference sequence). This CDR3 is built from 15 residues. The V segment lost 4 bases and the J segment 7 bases; nucleotides outside the gene matches: 12. CDR3 DNA: TGTGCCAGCAGCCCGGGAGGGCGATCGGGTGGGGAGCAGTACTTC. This translates into CASSPGGRSGGEQYF.

This clone was seen a handful of times. The V call is TRBV5-1, the J call TRBJ1-2, with unresolved D. This CDR3 contains 13 residues. V lost 3 bases and J lost 7, with 13 bases in between. The germline V gene has CDR1 SGHRS and CDR2 YFSETQ. The CDR3 spells CASSSTLDGGYTF. CDR3 nucleotides: TGCGCCAGCAGCTCCACCCTGGACGGTGGCTACACCTTC.

This clone has just one count. The rearrangement uses TRBV7-9 and TRBJ2-7; a weak D match, TRBD1 (6 bases). The CDR3 loop spans 15 amino acids. Germline CDR1 SEHNR, CDR2 FQNEAQ (reference sequence). Trimming stripped 1 base from V and 0 bases from J, with 10 bases between. Here the CDR3 DNA reads TGTGCCAGCAGCTTAGGGGACATCAGCTCCTACGAGCAGTACTTC. It encodes CASSLGDISSYEQYF.

V is TRBV27 and J is TRBJ2-1; weak D call: TRBD2 (6 bases). Germline values: CDR1 MNHEY, CDR2 SMNVEV (reference sequence). This CDR3 spans 16 amino acids. Deletions cut 7 bases from V and 2 bases from J, with 18 bases between. DNA for the CDR3: TGTGCCAGCACCCCCCGCCCGGGAGTGACCTACAATGAGCAGTTCTTC. It encodes CASTPRPGVTYNEQFF.

About this clone itself: One junction end does not reproduce the germline sequence, and a read error may be involved. The J gene is TRBJ2-5, the V gene TRBV3-1 (or the pseudogene TRBV3-2); 9 bases map to TRBD1. Germline loops: CDR1 LGHDT, CDR2 YNNKEL (reference sequence). This CDR3 contains 15 residues. The CDR3 region has the DNA TGTGCCAGCAGGCAAGACAGGGGGAACGCAGAGACCCAGTACTTC. Encoded protein: CASRQDRGNAETQYF.

The chain combines TRBV24-1 with TRBJ2-1, with 8 bases matching TRBD2. Germline loops: CDR1 KGHDR, CDR2 SFDVKD. The CDR3 has 15 residues. J gave up 6 bases and V 0 bases, and 3 bases lay outside the gene matches. CDR3 sequence reads: CATSDLGAGVNEQFF. The CDR3 DNA is TGTGCCACCAGTGATTTGGGAGCGGGAGTCAATGAGCAGTTCTTC.

V gene TRBV19 combines with J gene TRBJ2-7; the D gene is possibly TRBD2 (6 bases). The CDR3 is 14 amino acids. CDR1 and CDR2 (germline): LNHDA, SQIVND (reference sequence). Trimming removed 5 bases at V and 3 bases at J, with 14 bases between. The CDR3 loop is CASSAEGRYYEQYF. The DNA of the CDR3 is TGTGCCAGTAGTGCCGAGGGGAGGTACTACGAGCAGTACTTC.

The chain links TRBV2 to TRBJ2-2; perhaps TRBD1 as D (6 bases). The length of the CDR3 is 14 residues. The V end lost 7 bases, the J end lost 5 bases, and 14 bases lay between the germline ends. The germline V gene has CDR1 SNHLY and CDR2 FYNNEI. CDR3 region: CASTITGLTGELFF. Written as DNA, the CDR3 is TGTGCCAGCACCATCACAGGGCTGACCGGGGAGCTGTTTTTT.

The chain couples TRBV6-5 to TRBJ1-1; 9 bases are a match to TRBD1. This CDR3 has 16 residues. CDR1 is MNHEY and CDR2 is SVGAGI in the germline V gene. The J segment lost 7 bases and the V segment lost 4 bases, leaving 13 bases of the junction unmatched. This CDR3 is CASSSGTGTYTSEAFF. CDR3 DNA: TGTGCCAGCAGTTCGGGGACAGGGACCTATACAAGTGAAGCTTTCTTT.

The count of this clone is one. The V and J genes are TRBV9 and TRBJ1-4; D might be TRBD1 (6 bases). Between the trimmed V and J ends, which lost 1 base and 4 bases, there was a span of 11 bases. The length of the CDR3 is 15 residues. Germline CDR1 SGDLS, CDR2 YYNGEE. The CDR3 nucleotides read TGTGCCAGCAGCGTATTTCAGGGGAATAATGAAAAACTGTTTTTT. Translated, it gives CASSVFQGNNEKLFF.

The chain uses TRBV2 and TRBJ1-4; possible D gene TRBD1, 5 bases. The V end was cut by 0 bases, the J end by 5 bases, with 13 bases between. CDR3 size: 16 residues. The germline CDR1 and CDR2 sequences are SNHLY and FYNNEI. The DNA of the CDR3 is TGTGCCAGCAGTGAAGCTCGGACACCGGAAAATGAAAAACTGTTTTTT. This translates into CASSEARTPENEKLFF.

The J gene is TRBJ1-1, the V gene TRBV29-1; D is unresolved. The CDR3 has 12 residues. The germline V gene has CDR1 SQVTM and CDR2 ANQGSEA. V was trimmed by 3 bases and J by 5 bases, leaving 10 bases between them. CDR3 sequence: CSVDPMRTEAFF. In DNA, the CDR3 is TGCAGCGTTGACCCCATGAGGACTGAAGCTTTCTTT.

A single count supports this clone. The chain has TRBV11-1 and TRBJ1-4, with a tentative D call TRBD1 (5 bases). Germline V gives CDR1 SGHAT, CDR2 FQDESV (reference sequence). The CDR3 is 15 residues long. V lost 4 bases to trimming and J lost 0 bases, with 9 bases between them. CDR3 loop: CASSSRVATNEKLFF. As DNA, the CDR3 is TGTGCCAGCAGCTCCAGGGTTGCAACTAATGAAAAACTGTTTTTT.

CDR3 amino acids: CASSELRKPNYGYTF. The CDR3 bases are TGTGCCAGCAGTGAACTACGTAAACCTAACTATGGCTACACCTTC. The V call is TRBV2, the J call TRBJ1-2, with D unclear. CDR1 is SNHLY and CDR2 is FYNNEI in the germline V gene. The CDR3 spans 15 residues. V gave up 2 bases and J gave up 0 bases, with 10 bases separating them.

The J gene is TRBJ2-5, the V gene TRBV5-1, with a possible D match to TRBD2 (6 bases). From germline, CDR1 is SGHRS and CDR2 YFSETQ. This CDR3 spans 15 amino acids. Trimming took off 0 bases at V and 2 bases at J, with 11 bases between the two ends. The CDR3 coding sequence is TGCGCCAGCAGCTTGGGCCCGGGGGTTCAAGAGACCCAGTACTTC. Encoded protein: CASSLGPGVQETQYF.

This chain joins TRBV7-2 and TRBJ1-5; D unresolved. The CDR3 is 14 amino acids. The germline V gene encodes CDR1 SGHTA and CDR2 FQGNSA. The germline V and J ends were trimmed by 2 bases and 6 bases, with 11 bases remaining between them. The CDR3 is CASSLSGSPQPQHF. The CDR3 region has the DNA TGTGCCAGCAGCTTAAGTGGATCCCCTCAGCCCCAGCATTTT.

The chain couples TRBV2 to TRBJ1-1; D is undetermined. Germline CDR1 SNHLY, CDR2 FYNNEI. The length of the CDR3 is 12 residues. Deletions cut 5 bases from V and 6 bases from J, with 10 bases between. CDR3 sequence reads: CASSLRGSEAFF. The DNA of the CDR3 is TGTGCCAGCAGTTTGCGTGGGTCTGAAGCTTTCTTT.

The rearrangement links TRBV9 to TRBJ2-7; possible D gene TRBD2, 6 bases. From germline, CDR1 is SGDLS and CDR2 YYNGEE. The CDR3 has 16 residues. Deletions cut 2 bases from V and 0 bases from J, with 15 bases between. The CDR3 nucleotides are TGTGCCAGCAGCGTGGGGCCGGGGGAGCTCTCCTACGAGCAGTACTTC. This codes for CASSVGPGELSYEQYF.

The genes are TRBV30 and TRBJ1-4, with a possible D match to TRBD1 (6 bases). Trimming took off 0 bases at V and 11 bases at J, with 7 bases between the two ends. Germline V gene lookup returns CDR1 GTSNPN and CDR2 SVGIG (reference sequence). The CDR3 covers 11 residues. This chain's CDR3 is CAWSVGQKLFF. CDR3 in DNA: TGTGCCTGGAGTGTAGGACAGAAACTGTTTTTT.

V and J are TRBV19 and TRBJ2-1; D gene unclear. V lost 5 bases, J lost 7 bases, and 9 bases lay in between. CDR1 LNHDA and CDR2 SQIVND come from the germline V gene (reference sequence). This CDR3 comprises 12 residues. CDR3 loop: CASSPFRNEQFF. As DNA, the CDR3 is TGTGCCAGTAGTCCTTTTCGGAATGAGCAGTTCTTC.

This chain links TRBV2 with TRBJ2-1; D remains ambiguous. The length of the CDR3 is 13 residues. The V end lost 4 bases, the J end lost 9 bases, and 13 bases lay between the germline ends. Germline-derived CDR1 and CDR2 are SNHLY and FYNNEI. DNA for the CDR3: TGTGCCAGCAGTGTGACCATCGTTGGTGAGCAGTTCTTC. It specifies CASSVTIVGEQFF.

The chain is built from TRBV3-1 (or the pseudogene TRBV3-2) and TRBJ1-2; 7 bases align to TRBD1. In germline, CDR1 is LGHDT, CDR2 YNNKEL (reference sequence). Losses at the gene ends were 2 bases for V and 5 bases for J; bases not matched to a gene: 5. The CDR3 covers 14 residues. CDR3 coding DNA: TGTGCCAGCAGCCAAACGACAGGGCAATATGGCTACACCTTC. This sequence encodes CASSQTTGQYGYTF.

In this sample, this clone turned up a few times. The same CDR3 also results from other DNA sequences found in this sample. The chain recombines TRBV18 with TRBJ2-7; D perhaps matches TRBD2 (5 bases). Trimming removed 1 base from V and 4 bases from J, with 8 bases in between. Per the germline V gene, CDR1 is KGHSH and CDR2 is LQKENI. The CDR3 totals 13 residues. CDR3 sequence: CASSPRRGYEQYF. DNA for the CDR3: TGTGCCAGCTCACCACGACGGGGTTACGAGCAGTACTTC. Using reference TRBV18 and TRBJ2-7 for the parts outside the CDR3, the full variable domain is NAGVMQNPRHLVRRRGQEARLRCSPMKGHSHVYWYRQLPEEGLKFMVYLQKENIIDESGMPKERFSAEFPKEGPSILRIQQVVRGDSAAYFCASSPRRGYEQYFGPGTRLTVT.

V and J are TRBV6-5 and TRBJ2-3, with no clear D. Per the germline V gene, CDR1 is MNHEY and CDR2 is SVGAGI. Trimming pared 6 bases from V and 0 bases from J, leaving 4 bases between. CDR3 size: 12 residues. Written as DNA, the CDR3 is TGTGCCAGCAGACGAAGCACAGATACGCAGTATTTT. This sequence encodes CASRRSTDTQYF.